Listed below are T cell receptor beta chains from one sample, sequenced in a study of identical twins. TCRdb reprocessed the 5' RACE reads via MiXCR and lists one record per CDR3 protein. The table has just over 500,000 distinct CDR3 sequences, approximately 22% seen once. This sample was shared with a second study, whose subject was T cells expressing NK-cell markers.

Sequenced input: CD4+ T cells sorted from blood. These receptor sequences come from a woman between 18 and 30 years old in good health. Each CDR3 is given with its conserved first and last residue. D genes are given only for firm matches. Clone sizes are given selectively: once, few, many, or a class where the clone is expanded.

>-|TRBJ2-1|TRBV11-2|few
CASSPAGQGNEQFF
TGTGCCAGCAGCCCGGCAGGGCAGGGCAATGAGCAGTTCTTC
>-|TRBJ1-1|TRBV7-9|-
CASGLTGKNTEAFF
TGTGCCAGCGGCTTAACAGGGAAGAACACTGAAGCTTTCTTT
>TRBD1|TRBJ2-7|TRBV12-3/TRBV12-4|-
CASGLDRVGSYEQYF
TGTGCCAGCGGTTTGGACAGGGTGGGCTCCTACGAGCAGTACTTC
>TRBD2|TRBJ2-1|TRBV3-1|-
CASSQKAGLPSYNEQFF
TGTGCCAGCAGCCAGAAAGCGGGACTACCCTCCTACAATGAGCAGTTCTTC
>-|TRBJ2-2|TRBV29-1|-
CSVEDGAEATGELFF
TGCAGCGTTGAAGATGGAGCGGAGGCCACCGGGGAGCTGTTTTTT
>-|TRBJ1-5|TRBV20-1|-
CSAVPPTGNANQPQHF
TGCAGTGCTGTGCCCCCTACAGGTAATGCTAATCAGCCCCAGCATTTT
>TRBD1|TRBJ1-1|TRBV29-1|-
CSVGRTGFAEAFF
TGCAGCGTTGGTCGGACAGGGTTTGCCGAAGCTTTCTTT
>TRBD1|TRBJ2-3|TRBV20-1|few
CSARDNRVWTGWGDTQYF
TGCAGTGCTAGAGATAATCGTGTCTGGACAGGGTGGGGAGATACGCAGTATTTT
>-|TRBJ1-1|TRBV6-1|-
CASREYSYTEAFF
TGTGCCAGCAGGGAGTACAGTTACACTGAAGCTTTCTTT
>TRBD2|TRBJ2-7|TRBV11-2|-
CASSWGGEIYEQYF
TGTGCCAGCAGCTGGGGGGGAGAGATCTACGAGCAGTACTTC
>-|TRBJ2-5|TRBV5-1|-
CASSLAQVGETQYF
TGCGCCAGCAGCTTGGCCCAGGTCGGAGAGACCCAGTACTTC
>TRBD1|TRBJ2-3|TRBV9|-
CASSVTGGPDTQYF
TGTGCCAGCAGCGTAACAGGGGGCCCGGATACGCAGTATTTT
>-|TRBJ1-2|TRBV29-1|few
CSVVRDLTGFSPTF
TGCAGCGTCGTGAGGGATTTGACAGGATTTTCTCCTACCTTC
>-|TRBJ2-7|TRBV6-5|few
CASSYSNRIPYEQYF
TGTGCCAGCAGTTACTCGAATCGGATCCCCTACGAGCAGTACTTC
>-|TRBJ1-1|TRBV27|few
CASSLSGRTEAFF
TGTGCCAGCAGTTTATCTGGCCGCACTGAAGCTTTCTTT
>-|TRBJ2-1|TRBV5-1|many
CASSPIQEYNEQFF
TGCGCCAGCAGCCCCATCCAGGAATACAATGAGCAGTTCTTC
>-|TRBJ1-1|TRBV7-9|few
CASSKGDTEAFF
TGTGCCAGCAGTAAGGGGGACACTGAAGCTTTCTTT
>-|TRBJ2-2|TRBV20-1|few
CSAALGGLNGELFF
TGCAGTGCTGCCCTGGGGGGCTTGAACGGGGAGCTGTTTTTT
>-|TRBJ2-1|TRBV20-1|once
CSGVQSSYNEQFF
TGCAGTGGAGTGCAGAGCTCCTACAATGAGCAGTTCTTC
>-|TRBJ2-1|TRBV20-1|many
CSANRPGYNEQFF
TGCAGTGCCAACCGCCCGGGGTACAATGAGCAGTTCTTC
>-|TRBJ2-3|TRBV29-1|-
CSVGAGFGTDTQYF
TGCAGCGTTGGGGCAGGGTTCGGGACAGATACGCAGTATTTT
>-|TRBJ2-5|TRBV2|-
CASRTEQETQYF
TGTGCCAGTCGTACTGAACAAGAGACCCAGTACTTC
>-|TRBJ2-7|TRBV5-1|-
CASSSFQGYEQYF
TGCGCCAGCAGTTCTTTTCAGGGCTACGAGCAGTACTTC
>-|TRBJ1-1|TRBV12-3/TRBV12-4|few
CASGERTWTEAFF
TGTGCCAGCGGAGAACGGACATGGACTGAAGCTTTCTTT
>-|TRBJ2-7|TRBV20-1|-
CSVGKQYF
TGCAGTGTAGGAAAGCAGTACTTC
>TRBD1|TRBJ1-5|TRBV12-3/TRBV12-4|few
CASSSGQRPYSNQPQHF
TGTGCCAGCAGTTCGGGACAGAGACCTTATAGCAATCAGCCCCAGCATTTT
>TRBD2|TRBJ2-1|TRBV7-7|-
CASSRGLADEQFF
TGTGCCAGCAGCCGAGGACTAGCTGATGAGCAGTTCTTC
>-|TRBJ2-2|TRBV5-1|-
CASSSRQTNTGELFF
TGCGCCAGCAGCTCCCGACAGACCAACACCGGGGAGCTGTTTTTT
>-|TRBJ2-1|TRBV9|few
CASSQAAPAGNEQFF
TGTGCCAGCAGCCAGGCGGCGCCCGCGGGGAATGAGCAGTTCTTC
>-|TRBJ2-7|TRBV5-1|few
CASSLGGDRYEQYF
TGCGCCAGCAGCTTGGGCGGGGACCGCTACGAGCAGTACTTC
>-|TRBJ2-3|TRBV5-1|many
CASSLVAGNTDTQYF
TGCGCCAGCAGCTTGGTGGCAGGGAACACAGATACGCAGTATTTT
>-|TRBJ2-7|TRBV9|many
CASSVAPTSYEQYF
TGTGCCAGCAGCGTAGCTCCGACAAGCTACGAGCAGTACTTC
>TRBD1|TRBJ1-1|TRBV5-1|few
CASSLGQGHYTEAFF
TGCGCCAGCAGCTTAGGACAGGGTCACTACACTGAAGCTTTCTTT
>-|TRBJ2-7|TRBV20-1|many
CSARGASSYEQYF
TGCAGCGCTCGCGGGGCTTCCTCCTACGAGCAGTACTTC
>-|TRBJ2-1|TRBV4-3|-
CASSQMPDGNEQFF
TGCGCCAGCAGCCAAATGCCGGACGGCAATGAGCAGTTCTTC
>TRBD2|TRBJ2-2|TRBV6-2/TRBV6-3|few
CASSYVLSGGRRSRTGELFF
TGTGCCAGCAGTTACGTTCTCAGCGGGGGGCGGAGGAGTAGAACCGGGGAGCTGTTTTTT
>-|TRBJ1-1|TRBV20-1|few
CSAGWWDERIDEAFF
TGCAGTGCTGGCTGGTGGGATGAACGAATAGACGAAGCTTTCTTT
>-|TRBJ1-2|TRBV20-1|-
CSARGGVNYGYTF
TGCAGTGCTAGAGGCGGGGTTAACTATGGCTACACCTTC
>-|TRBJ2-3|TRBV21-1|-
CASSKGAAAYTDTQYF
TGTGCCAGCAGCAAGGGTGCAGCCGCCTACACAGATACGCAGTATTTT
>TRBD1|TRBJ1-2|TRBV20-1|-
CSATDRASYGYTF
TGCAGTGCTACGGACAGGGCGAGCTATGGCTACACCTTC
>-|TRBJ2-1|TRBV9|once
CASSGWRGYNEQFF
TGTGCCAGCAGCGGCTGGAGGGGCTACAATGAGCAGTTCTTC
>TRBD2|TRBJ2-6|TRBV6-5|few
CASSYGASGGPGANVLTF
TGTGCCAGCAGTTACGGGGCTAGCGGGGGCCCTGGGGCCAACGTCCTGACTTTC
>-|TRBJ2-1|TRBV4-3|few
CASSQILPGNEQFF
TGCGCCAGCAGCCAAATTCTACCCGGCAATGAGCAGTTCTTC
>TRBD2|TRBJ2-1|TRBV5-1|-
CASSESSGGVKWQFF
TGCGCCAGCAGCGAGTCTAGCGGGGGGGTAAAGTGGCAGTTCTTC
>TRBD1|TRBJ2-3|TRBV5-1|few
CASSLGQGIPDTQYF
TGCGCCAGCAGCTTGGGACAGGGGATTCCAGATACGCAGTATTTT
>TRBD2|TRBJ2-7|TRBV5-1|-
CASSGASGSTYEQYF
TGCGCCAGCAGCGGGGCTAGCGGGTCTACCTACGAGCAGTACTTC
>-|TRBJ1-2|TRBV12-3/TRBV12-4|many
CASTRDYGYTF
TGTGCCAGCACCCGAGACTATGGCTACACCTTC
>TRBD1|TRBJ2-2|TRBV24-1|few
CATSDLPTGDGTGELFF
TGTGCCACCAGTGATTTGCCGACAGGGGATGGCACCGGGGAGCTGTTTTTT
>TRBD2|TRBJ2-1|TRBV20-1|-
CSAFLAGPNNEQFF
TGCAGTGCTTTTCTAGCGGGCCCCAACAATGAGCAGTTCTTC
>-|TRBJ1-1|TRBV14|-
CASSQAGRRAFF
TGTGCCAGCAGCCAAGCAGGCCGTCGAGCTTTCTTT
>TRBD2|TRBJ2-7|TRBV20-1|-
CSARALAERGYEQYF
TGCAGTGCTAGAGCCCTGGCCGAGCGGGGCTACGAGCAGTACTTC
>TRBD1|TRBJ2-7|TRBV3-1|-
CASSPLPGQGNHEQYF
TGTGCCAGCAGCCCGTTACCGGGACAGGGGAACCACGAGCAGTACTTC
>TRBD1|TRBJ1-2|TRBV12-3/TRBV12-4|many
CASSSTGGNYGYTF
TGTGCCAGCAGTTCGACAGGGGGCAACTATGGCTACACCTTC
>-|TRBJ1-1|TRBV12-3/TRBV12-4|-
CASSLLGWGAFF
TGTGCCAGCAGTTTATTGGGCTGGGGCGCTTTCTTT
>TRBD1|TRBJ2-1|TRBV4-1|-
CASSHPTGGRNEQFF
TGCGCCAGCAGCCACCCGACAGGGGGCCGAAATGAGCAGTTCTTC